These T cell receptor beta chains were read from a single sample in a study of blood T cell repertoires in COVID-19. The protocol was immunoSEQ multiplex PCR, while the TCRdb copy is restricted to in-frame clones and leaves out a portion. Counted here are around 75,000 clones, roughly 91% occurring once; the ten biggest clones make up under 25%. Sequencing was carried out using peripheral blood. These receptors all come from a human donor in a cohort sampled during active COVID-19. CDR3s include the opening cysteine and the closing phenylalanine or tryptophan.

V: TRBV9; CDR3: CASSPRSGRSSGANVLTF
V: TRBV3-1/TRBV3-2; CDR3: CASRADRGTEAFF
V: TRBV5-1; CDR3: CASSPRGLREGPPDTQYF
V: TRBV2; CDR3: CASWRGTVNTGELFF
V: TRBV27; CDR3: CASRGPGQGGRSPLHF
V: TRBV19; CDR3: CASKLAGGGDTQYF
V: TRBV19; CDR3: CASNEGPRQPQHF
V: TRBV15; CDR3: CATSRDLGALNEQFF
V: TRBV2; CDR3: CASSELRGISYNEQFF
V: TRBV6-5; CDR3: CASQQLAGGREQFF
V: TRBV5-5; CDR3: CASSPGGAGGELFF
V: TRBV7-2; CDR3: CASSRGGSRNSPLHF
V: TRBV7-2; CDR3: CASSPDGTNNSPLHF
V: TRBV18; CDR3: CASSRGPTDTQYF
V: TRBV4-3; CDR3: CASSPTTSGGAFTSGELFF
V: TRBV19; CDR3: CASSKTGTDTQYF
V: TRBV27; CDR3: CASSLWAGGADTQYF
V: TRBV6-5; CDR3: CASSTGVGVGETQYF
V: TRBV7-7; CDR3: CASSLGIRGRSDTQYF
V: TRBV30; CDR3: CAWSVGGGEQYF
V: TRBV5-4; CDR3: CASSFRDTQETQYF
V: TRBV12-3/TRBV12-4; CDR3: CASRYSGNEKLFF
V: TRBV3-1/TRBV3-2; CDR3: CASSKLAGAHTDTQYF
V: TRBV7-9; CDR3: CASSLVAQGYTF
V: TRBV30; CDR3: CAWSRTGGRETQYF
V: TRBV5-1; CDR3: CASSSDRASPLHF
V: TRBV7-2; CDR3: CASSLGQGGNSPLHF
V: TRBV6-2/TRBV6-3; CDR3: CASSLVAGQGEQFF
V: TRBV6-2/TRBV6-3; CDR3: CASSLHSNSGNTIYF
V: TRBV3-1/TRBV3-2; CDR3: CASSFGESDTQYF
V: TRBV21-1; CDR3: CASSTLGQGPINANQPQHF
V: TRBV21-1; CDR3: CASSKEQFRGTPSYEQYF
V: TRBV6-5; CDR3: CASGTSAETQYF